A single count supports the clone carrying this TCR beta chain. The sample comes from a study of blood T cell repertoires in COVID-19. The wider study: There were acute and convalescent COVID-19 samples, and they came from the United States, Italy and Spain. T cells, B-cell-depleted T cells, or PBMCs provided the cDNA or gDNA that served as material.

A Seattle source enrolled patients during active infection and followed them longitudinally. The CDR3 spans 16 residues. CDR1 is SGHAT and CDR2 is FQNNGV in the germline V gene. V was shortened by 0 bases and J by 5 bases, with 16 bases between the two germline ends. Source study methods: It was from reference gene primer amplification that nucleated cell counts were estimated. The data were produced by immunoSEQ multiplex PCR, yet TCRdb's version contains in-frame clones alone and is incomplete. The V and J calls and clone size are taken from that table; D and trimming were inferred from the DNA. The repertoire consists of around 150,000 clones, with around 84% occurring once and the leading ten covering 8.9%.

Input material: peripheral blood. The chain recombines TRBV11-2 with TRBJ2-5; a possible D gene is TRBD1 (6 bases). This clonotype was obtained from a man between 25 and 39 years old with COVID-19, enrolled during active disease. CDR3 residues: CASSLDRARGRETQYF. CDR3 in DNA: TGTGCCAGCAGCTTAGATCGCGCCAGGGGTCGGGAGACCCAGTACTTC.